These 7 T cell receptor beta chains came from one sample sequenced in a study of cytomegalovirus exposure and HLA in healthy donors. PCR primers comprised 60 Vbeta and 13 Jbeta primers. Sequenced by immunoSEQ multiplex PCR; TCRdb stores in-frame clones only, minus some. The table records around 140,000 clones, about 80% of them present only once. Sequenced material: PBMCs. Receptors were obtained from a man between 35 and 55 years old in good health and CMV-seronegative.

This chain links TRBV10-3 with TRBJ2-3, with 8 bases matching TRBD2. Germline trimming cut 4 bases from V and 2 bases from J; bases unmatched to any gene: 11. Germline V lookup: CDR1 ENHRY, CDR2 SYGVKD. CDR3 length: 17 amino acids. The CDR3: CAISGSDGRAFTDTQYF. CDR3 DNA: TGTGCCATCAGTGGATCGGACGGGAGGGCTTTCACAGATACGCAGTATTTT.

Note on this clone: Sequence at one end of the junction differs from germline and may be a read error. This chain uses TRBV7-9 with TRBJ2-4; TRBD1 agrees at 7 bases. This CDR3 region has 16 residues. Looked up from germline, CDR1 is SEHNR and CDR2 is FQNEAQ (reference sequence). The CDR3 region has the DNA TGTGCCAGCAGCTTAACGACAGGGCTGGCCAAAAACAGTCAGTACTTC. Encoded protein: CASSLTTGLAKNSQYF.

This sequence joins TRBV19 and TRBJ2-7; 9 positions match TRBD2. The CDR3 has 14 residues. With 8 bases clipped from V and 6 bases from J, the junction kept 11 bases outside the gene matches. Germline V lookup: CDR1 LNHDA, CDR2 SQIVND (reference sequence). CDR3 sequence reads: CASSIVAGDFEQYF. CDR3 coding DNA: TGTGCCAGTTCCATTGTAGCGGGAGACTTCGAGCAGTACTTC.

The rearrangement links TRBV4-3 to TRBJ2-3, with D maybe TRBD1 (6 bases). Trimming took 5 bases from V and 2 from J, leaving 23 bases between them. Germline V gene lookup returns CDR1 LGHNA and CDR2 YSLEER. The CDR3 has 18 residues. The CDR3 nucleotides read TGCGCCAGCAGCAGCAGCTCCCTAGGGGACATTAACACAGATACGCAGTATTTT. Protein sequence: CASSSSSLGDINTDTQYF.

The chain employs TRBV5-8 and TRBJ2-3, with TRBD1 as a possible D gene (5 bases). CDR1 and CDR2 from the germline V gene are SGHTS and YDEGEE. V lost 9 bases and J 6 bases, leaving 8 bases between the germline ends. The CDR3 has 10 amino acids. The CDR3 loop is CAIKGDTQYF. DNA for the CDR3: TGTGCCATTAAGGGGGATACGCAGTATTTT.

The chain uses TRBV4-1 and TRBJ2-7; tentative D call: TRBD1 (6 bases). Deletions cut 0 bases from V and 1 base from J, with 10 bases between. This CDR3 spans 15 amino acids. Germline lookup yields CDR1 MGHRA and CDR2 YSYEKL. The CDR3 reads CASSQDQGFSYEQYF. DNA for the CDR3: TGCGCCAGCAGCCAAGATCAGGGGTTTTCCTACGAGCAGTACTTC.

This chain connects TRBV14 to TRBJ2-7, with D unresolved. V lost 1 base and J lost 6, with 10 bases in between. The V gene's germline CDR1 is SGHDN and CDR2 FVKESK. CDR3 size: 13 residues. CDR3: CASSQAEVVEQYF. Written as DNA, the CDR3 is TGTGCCAGCAGCCAAGCCGAGGTAGTCGAGCAGTACTTC.